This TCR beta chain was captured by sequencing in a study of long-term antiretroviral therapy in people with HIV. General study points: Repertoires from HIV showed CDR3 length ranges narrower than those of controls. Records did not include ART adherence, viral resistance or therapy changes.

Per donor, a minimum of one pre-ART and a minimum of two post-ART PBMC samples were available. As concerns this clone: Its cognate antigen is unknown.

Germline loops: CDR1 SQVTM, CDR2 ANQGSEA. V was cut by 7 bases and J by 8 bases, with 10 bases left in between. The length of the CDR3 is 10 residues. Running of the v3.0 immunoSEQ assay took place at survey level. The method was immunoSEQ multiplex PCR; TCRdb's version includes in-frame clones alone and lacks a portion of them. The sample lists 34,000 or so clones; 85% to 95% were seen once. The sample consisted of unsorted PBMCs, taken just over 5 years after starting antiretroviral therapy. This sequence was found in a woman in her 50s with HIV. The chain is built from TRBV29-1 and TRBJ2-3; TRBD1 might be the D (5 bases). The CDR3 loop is CSGGRGTQYF. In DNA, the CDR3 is TGCAGCGGTGGAAGGGGTACGCAGTATTTT.